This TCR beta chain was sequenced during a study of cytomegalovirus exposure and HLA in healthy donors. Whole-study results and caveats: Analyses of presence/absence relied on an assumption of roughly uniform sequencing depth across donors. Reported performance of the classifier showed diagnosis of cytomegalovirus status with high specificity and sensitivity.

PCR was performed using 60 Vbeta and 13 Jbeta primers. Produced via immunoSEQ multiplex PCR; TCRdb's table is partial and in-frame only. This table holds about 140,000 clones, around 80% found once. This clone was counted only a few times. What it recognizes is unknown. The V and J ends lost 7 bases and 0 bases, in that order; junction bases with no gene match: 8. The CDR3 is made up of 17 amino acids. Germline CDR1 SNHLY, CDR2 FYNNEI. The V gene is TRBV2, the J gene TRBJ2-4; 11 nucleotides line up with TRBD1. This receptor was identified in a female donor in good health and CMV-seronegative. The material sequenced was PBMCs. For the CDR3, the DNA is TGTGCCAGCACCCGGGACAGGGGGATCATAGCCAAAAACATTCAGTACTTC. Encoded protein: CASTRDRGIIAKNIQYF.